This T cell receptor beta chain emerged from a study of T cell changes during pregnancy in multiple sclerosis. The CDR3 contains 13 residues. Germline V gene lookup returns CDR1 MGHDK and CDR2 SYGVNS. Trimming cost V 7 bases and J 6 bases, with 13 bases left between them. The repertoire was sequenced with immunoSEQ multiplex PCR; TCRdb's copy has only in-frame clones and lacks some. The sample includes tens of thousands of clones, about 90% of them seen just once. V gene TRBV25-1 combines with J gene TRBJ1-5, with D possibly TRBD1 on 6 matching bases. This sample comprised CD4+ T cells from peripheral blood mononuclear cells, obtained in the first trimester of pregnancy. The clonotype was recovered from a female donor with multiple sclerosis, enrolled in a pregnancy study. The chain's CDR3 is CASKGQWGQPQHF. The CDR3 bases are TGTGCCAGCAAAGGACAGTGGGGTCAGCCCCAGCATTTT. Complete variable domain (other parts from reference TRBV25-1 and TRBJ1-5): EADIYQTPRYLVIGTGKKITLECSQTMGHDKMYWYQQDPGMELHLIHYSYGVNSTEKGDLSSESTVSRIRTEHFPLTLESARPSHTSQYLCASKGQWGQPQHFGDGTRLSIL.